What follows are 18 T cell receptor beta chains derived from one specimen sequenced in a study of Tregs in tolerant kidney transplant recipients. The repertoire was sequenced with immunoSEQ multiplex PCR; TCRdb's copy has only in-frame clones and lacks some. The sample records about 15,000 clones, more than 90% being singletons. Source material: CD8+ T cells from blood. The receptors shown here come from a human donor in good health.

The chain links TRBV19 to TRBJ1-2; D possibly corresponds to TRBD1 (5 bases). CDR3 length: 14 amino acids. Germline CDR1 reads LNHDA; CDR2 reads SQIVND (reference sequence). The germline V and J ends were trimmed by 5 bases and 3 bases, with 13 bases remaining between them. The CDR3 coding sequence is TGTGCCAGTAGTCCTGGGACGTCCCACTATGGCTACACCTTC. Translating it yields CASSPGTSHYGYTF.

The rearrangement joins TRBV5-5 to TRBJ2-3; 8 bases align to TRBD2. CDR3 size: 15 residues. Germline V gene data show CDR1 as SGHKS and CDR2 as YYEKEE (reference sequence). The V and J ends lost 2 bases and 0 bases, in that order; junction bases with no gene match: 2. DNA for the CDR3: TGTGCCAGCAGCTTAGCGGGGGCTAGCACAGATACGCAGTATTTT. Translation: CASSLAGASTDTQYF.

The V gene is TRBV30, the J gene TRBJ2-2; TRBD2 is a possible D gene (5 bases). There are 14 residues in the CDR3. CDR1 and CDR2 from the germline V gene are GTSNPN and SVGIG (reference sequence). V was clipped by 1 base and J by 9 bases, with 15 bases between them. The CDR3 is CAWSDLVGGRELFF. The CDR3 region has the DNA TGTGCCTGGAGTGACCTAGTTGGAGGCCGGGAGCTGTTTTTT.

The CDR3 bases are TGTGCCAGCAGTTTATCGCTAATGGAGGGCTACACCTTC. Encoded protein: CASSLSLMEGYTF. The chain carries TRBV27 and TRBJ1-2; D is undetermined. Germline V gives CDR1 MNHEY, CDR2 SMNVEV (reference sequence). The CDR3 loop spans 13 amino acids. With 0 bases removed from V and 8 bases from J, the gap between germline ends came to 10 bases.

The V call is TRBV5-1, the J call TRBJ2-7; D uncertain. This CDR3 spans 15 amino acids. With 1 base removed from V and 5 bases from J, the gap between germline ends came to 16 bases. Germline V lookup: CDR1 SGHRS, CDR2 YFSETQ. Written as DNA, the CDR3 is TGCGCCAGCAGCTTGTTCGGCACAGACCCAGACGAGCAGTACTTC. It translates to CASSLFGTDPDEQYF.

By share, this clone ranks as medium-sized. This chain uses TRBV7-9 with TRBJ1-4, with D hard to call. Between the trimmed V and J ends, which lost 3 bases and 12 bases, there was a span of 11 bases. There are 12 residues in the CDR3. CDR1 SEHNR and CDR2 FQNEAQ come from the germline V gene (reference sequence). The CDR3 is CASSFGGIQLFF. The DNA of the CDR3 is TGTGCCAGCAGCTTCGGAGGAATCCAACTGTTTTTT.

The CDR3, as DNA: TGTGCCTGGAGCGAGGCCCTCGAGCAGTACTTC. Its protein is CAWSEALEQYF. This chain connects TRBV30 to TRBJ2-7; D unresolved. This CDR3 is 11 amino acids long. Trimming removed 3 bases from V and 6 bases from J, with 9 bases in between. The V gene's germline CDR1 is GTSNPN and CDR2 SVGIG (reference sequence).

The CDR3 spells CAWSVGGNTEAFF. DNA for the CDR3: TGTGCCTGGAGCGTGGGGGGGAACACTGAAGCTTTCTTT. The chain recombines TRBV30 with TRBJ1-1, with a possible D match to TRBD1 (5 bases). V was trimmed by 3 bases and J by 1 base, leaving 9 bases between them. The CDR3 covers 13 residues. From germline, CDR1 is GTSNPN and CDR2 SVGIG (reference sequence).

This chain links TRBV7-2 with TRBJ2-1; D could derive from TRBD1 or TRBD2 (5 bases each). Germline CDR1 and CDR2: SGHTA and FQGNSA. The V gene lost 5 bases and the J gene lost 4 bases, with 21 bases spanning the gap. The CDR3 has 17 amino acids. As DNA, the CDR3 is TGTGCCAGCAGCCTAAAAGGGGACGGATACCTTTACAATGAGCAGTTCTTC. Translating it yields CASSLKGDGYLYNEQFF.

The chain is built from TRBV5-1 and TRBJ1-1; D is unresolved. CDR3 size: 14 residues. Trimming took off 0 bases at V and 1 base at J, with 7 bases between the two ends. Germline V gene data show CDR1 as SGHRS and CDR2 as YFSETQ. CDR3 in amino acids: CASSLDLANTEAFF. The CDR3 nucleotides read TGCGCCAGCAGCTTGGACCTAGCGAACACTGAAGCTTTCTTT.

The chain couples TRBV2 to TRBJ2-2; D is unresolved. The ends were cut back, 1 base at V and 0 bases at J, with 3 bases in the middle. Germline V gene data show CDR1 as SNHLY and CDR2 as FYNNEI. The CDR3 covers 14 residues. CDR3 in amino acids: CASSEDPNTGELFF. The CDR3 DNA reads TGTGCCAGCAGTGAAGACCCGAACACCGGGGAGCTGTTTTTT.

V and J are TRBV13 and TRBJ2-1; D not certain. CDR3 size: 11 residues. V dropped 5 bases and J dropped 2 bases, with 1 base sitting between them. Germline CDR1 PRHDT, CDR2 FYEKMQ (reference sequence). CDR3 loop: CASSPYNEQFF. Here the CDR3 DNA reads TGTGCCAGCAGCCCCTACAATGAGCAGTTCTTC. Full variable domain (missing parts from reference TRBV13 and TRBJ2-1): AAGVIQSPRHLIKEKRETATLKCYPIPRHDTVYWYQQGPGQDPQFLISFYEKMQSDKGSIPDRFSAQQFSDYHSELNMSSLELGDSALYFCASSPYNEQFFGPGTRLTVL.

The chain combines TRBV15 with TRBJ1-1, with a weak D call TRBD1 (5 bases). CDR3 length: 16 residues. V gave up 7 bases and J gave up 0 bases, with 18 bases separating them. Per the germline V gene, CDR1 is LNHNV and CDR2 is YYDKDF (reference sequence). As DNA, the CDR3 is TGTGCCACCAAGTCGACAGCTGGGAATTTGAACACTGAAGCTTTCTTT. It encodes CATKSTAGNLNTEAFF.

In DNA form, the CDR3 reads TGTGCCAGCAGCTTATGGGAGGACAGGGGAAATGAAAAACTGTTTTTT. Translating gives CASSLWEDRGNEKLFF. The V and J genes are TRBV7-9 and TRBJ1-4; TRBD1 matches 9 bases. J lost 5 bases, V lost 2 bases, and 6 bases had no gene match. Germline V gives CDR1 SEHNR, CDR2 FQNEAQ (reference sequence). The CDR3 totals 16 residues.

The chain employs TRBV5-1 and TRBJ1-1, with TRBD1 matching over 8 bases. Trimming cost V 2 bases and J 2 bases; bases outside gene matches: 2. Germline V gene data show CDR1 as SGHRS and CDR2 as YFSETQ. This CDR3 contains 14 residues. The CDR3 loop reads CASSFTGGNTEAFF. Here the CDR3 DNA reads TGCGCCAGCAGCTTCACAGGGGGTAACACTGAAGCTTTCTTT.

The V call is TRBV5-1, the J call TRBJ1-6; 10 bases match TRBD1. Germline trimming cut 2 bases from V and 10 bases from J; bases unmatched to any gene: 9. CDR1 is SGHRS and CDR2 is YFSETQ in the germline V gene. The CDR3 loop spans 16 amino acids. CDR3 nucleotides: TGCGCCAGCAGCTTCGGCCGACAGGGGGCTTCGTCACCCCTCCACTTT. This gives the protein CASSFGRQGASSPLHF. Looking up the rest from reference TRBV5-1 and TRBJ1-6 gives the full variable domain: KAGVTQTPRYLIKTRGQQVTLSCSPISGHRSVSWYQQTPGQGLQFLFEYFSETQRNKGNFPGRFSGRQFSNSRSEMNVSTLELGDSALYLCASSFGRQGASSPLHFGNGTRLTVT.

In its sample, this clone is large. The sample has other DNA sequences that encode this CDR3 too. The chain has TRBV5-1 and TRBJ2-7; 12 nucleotides align to TRBD1. The CDR3 sequence is 15 residues long. Germline assignment: CDR1 SGHRS and CDR2 YFSETQ. V lost 5 bases and J lost 4; bases outside the gene matches: 7. This chain's CDR3 is CASSKGQGAWYEQYF. The DNA for the CDR3 is TGCGCCAGCAGTAAGGGACAGGGGGCTTGGTACGAGCAGTACTTC.

The chain combines TRBV7-2 with TRBJ2-7; 11 bases match TRBD1. CDR3 size: 16 residues. CDR1 is SGHTA, CDR2 FQGNSA, per germline. With 5 bases clipped from V and 4 bases from J, the junction kept 10 bases outside the gene matches. The CDR3 is CASSPAGTGGGYEQYF. The CDR3 bases are TGTGCCAGCAGCCCCGCCGGGACAGGGGGTGGGTACGAGCAGTACTTC.